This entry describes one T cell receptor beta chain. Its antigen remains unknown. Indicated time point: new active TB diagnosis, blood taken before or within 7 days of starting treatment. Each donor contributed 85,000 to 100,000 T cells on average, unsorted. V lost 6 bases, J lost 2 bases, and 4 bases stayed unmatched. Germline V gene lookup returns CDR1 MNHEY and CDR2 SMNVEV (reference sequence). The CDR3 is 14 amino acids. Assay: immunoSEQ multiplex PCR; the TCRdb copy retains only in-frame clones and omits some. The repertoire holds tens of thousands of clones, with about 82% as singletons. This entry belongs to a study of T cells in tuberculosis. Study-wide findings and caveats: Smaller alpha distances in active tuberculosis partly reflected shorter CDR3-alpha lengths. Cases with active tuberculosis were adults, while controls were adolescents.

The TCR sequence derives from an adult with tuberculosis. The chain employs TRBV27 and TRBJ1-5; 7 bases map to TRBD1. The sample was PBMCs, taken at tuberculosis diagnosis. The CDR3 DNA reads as TGTGCCAGCAGCTGGACAGGCGGCAATCAGCCCCAGCATTTT. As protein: CASSWTGGNQPQHF.